The clone carrying this T cell receptor (beta chain) was detected many times. Its target is unknown. This entry is derived from a study of T-cell reconstitution after alpha-beta-depleted transplantation in children. Regarding the study as a whole: Newly made T cells mostly supplied T-cell counts and diversity one year after transplant. As was reported, about two months after transplant, alpha-beta T cells came from several hundred expanded graft clones. It was surviving recipient T cells and thymic progenitors that gave some patients high TCRbeta diversity at day 60.

Unique molecular identifiers were used in preparing the TCRbeta library. Via MiXCR, TCRdb re-called the PCR reads, giving one row per CDR3 protein. The sample contains 400,000 to 450,000 distinct CDR3 sequences, 43% of which appear only once. Trimming at V came to 4 bases and at J to 8 bases, leaving 7 bases not matched to a gene. The germline CDR1 and CDR2 sequences are SGHTA and FQGNSA. CDR3 length: 13 residues. The sample here was PBMCs, taken before TCRalphabeta/CD19-depleted stem cell transplant. The gene calls are TRBV7-2 and TRBJ1-2; 7 bases map to TRBD1. This sequence originates from a girl aged 2-10 years with aplastic anemia, due to receive a stem cell transplant. In DNA, the CDR3 is TGTGCCAGCAGCTCCGGGGGAGGGGGCGGCTACACCTTC. Translating it yields CASSSGGGGGYTF.